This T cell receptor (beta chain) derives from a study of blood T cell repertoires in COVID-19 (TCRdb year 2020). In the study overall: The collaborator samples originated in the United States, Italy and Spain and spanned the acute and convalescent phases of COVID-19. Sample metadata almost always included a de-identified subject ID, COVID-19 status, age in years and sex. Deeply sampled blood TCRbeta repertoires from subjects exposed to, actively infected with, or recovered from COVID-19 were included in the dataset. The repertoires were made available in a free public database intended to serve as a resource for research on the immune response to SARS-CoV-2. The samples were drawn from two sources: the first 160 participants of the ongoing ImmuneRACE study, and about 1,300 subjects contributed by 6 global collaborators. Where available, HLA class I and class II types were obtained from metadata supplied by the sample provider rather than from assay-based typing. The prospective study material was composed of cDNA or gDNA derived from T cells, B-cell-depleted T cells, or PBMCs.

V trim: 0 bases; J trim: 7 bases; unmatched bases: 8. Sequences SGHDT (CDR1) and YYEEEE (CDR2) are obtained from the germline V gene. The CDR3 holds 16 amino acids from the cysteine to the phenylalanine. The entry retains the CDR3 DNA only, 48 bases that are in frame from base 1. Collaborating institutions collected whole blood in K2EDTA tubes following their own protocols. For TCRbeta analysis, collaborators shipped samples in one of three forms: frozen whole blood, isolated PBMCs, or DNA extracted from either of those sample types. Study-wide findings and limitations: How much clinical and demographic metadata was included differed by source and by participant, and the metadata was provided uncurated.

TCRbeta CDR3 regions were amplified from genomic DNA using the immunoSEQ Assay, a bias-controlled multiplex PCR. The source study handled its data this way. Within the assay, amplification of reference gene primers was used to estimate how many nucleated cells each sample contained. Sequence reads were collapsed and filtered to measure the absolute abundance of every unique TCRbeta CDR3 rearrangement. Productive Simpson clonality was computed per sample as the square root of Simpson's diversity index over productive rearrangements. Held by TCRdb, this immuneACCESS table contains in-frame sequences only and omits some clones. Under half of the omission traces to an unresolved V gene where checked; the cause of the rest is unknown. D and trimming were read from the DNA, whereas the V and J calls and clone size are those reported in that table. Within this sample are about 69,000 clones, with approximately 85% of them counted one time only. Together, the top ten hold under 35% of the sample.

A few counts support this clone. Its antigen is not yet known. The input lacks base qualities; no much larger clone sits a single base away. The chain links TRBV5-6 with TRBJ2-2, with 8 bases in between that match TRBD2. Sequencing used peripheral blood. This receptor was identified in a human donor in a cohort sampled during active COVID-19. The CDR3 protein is CASSLVPGTRIGELFF. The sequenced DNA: TGTGCCAGCAGCTTGGTCCCCGGGACTAGGATCGGGGAGCTGTTTTTT.